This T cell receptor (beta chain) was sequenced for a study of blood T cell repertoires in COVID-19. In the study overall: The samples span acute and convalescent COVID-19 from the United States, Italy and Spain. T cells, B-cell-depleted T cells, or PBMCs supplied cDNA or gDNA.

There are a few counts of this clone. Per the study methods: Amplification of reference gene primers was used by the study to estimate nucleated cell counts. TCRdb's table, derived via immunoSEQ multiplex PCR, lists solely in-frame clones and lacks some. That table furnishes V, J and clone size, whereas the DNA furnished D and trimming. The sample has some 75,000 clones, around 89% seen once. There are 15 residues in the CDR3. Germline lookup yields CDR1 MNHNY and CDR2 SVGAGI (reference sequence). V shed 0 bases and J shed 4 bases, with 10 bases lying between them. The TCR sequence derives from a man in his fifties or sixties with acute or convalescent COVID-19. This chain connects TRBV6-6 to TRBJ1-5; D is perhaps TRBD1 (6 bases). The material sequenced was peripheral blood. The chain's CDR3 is CASSYSGHLNQPQHF. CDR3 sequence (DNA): TGTGCCAGCAGTTACTCGGGACACCTAAATCAGCCCCAGCATTTT.